Listed here are 5 T cell receptor beta chains from one sample, sequenced in a study of blood T cell repertoires in COVID-19. Profiling relied on immunoSEQ multiplex PCR, and the TCRdb table lists in-frame clones only, not all of them. The sample has 200,000 to 300,000 clones, more than 70% seen once; the top ten hold 1.2%. Sequenced material: PBMCs or T cells enriched from blood (not recorded which). The receptors stem from a woman between 40 and 55 years old with acute COVID-19.

The chain carries TRBV3-1 (or the pseudogene TRBV3-2) and TRBJ1-2, with D unresolved. Trimming left V 10 bases short and J 8 bases short, with 17 bases between. Germline loops: CDR1 LGHDT, CDR2 YNNKEL (reference sequence). The CDR3 loop spans 12 amino acids. The CDR3 protein is CATSSGLLGYTF. The DNA for the CDR3 is TGTGCCACGAGTTCGGGGTTATTAGGCTACACCTTC.

J is TRBJ1-4 and V is TRBV30; D unresolved. The germline gives CDR1 GTSNPN, CDR2 SVGIG (reference sequence). CDR3 length equals 14 residues. V was cut by 0 bases and J by 8 bases, with 13 bases left in between. The CDR3 DNA is TGTGCCTGGAGTGTACTCTCCAACGGGGAAAAACTGTTTTTT. Amino acid sequence: CAWSVLSNGEKLFF.

The chain has TRBV7-2 and TRBJ1-2; D might be TRBD1 (5 bases). This CDR3 region has 13 residues. CDR1 is SGHTA, CDR2 FQGNSA, per germline. The ends were cut back, 6 bases at V and 2 bases at J, with 10 bases in the middle. CDR3 loop: CASRRGGNYGYTF. In DNA form, the CDR3 reads TGTGCCAGCAGGCGGGGGGGAAACTATGGCTACACCTTC.

The CDR3 is CASSEAWDRPQTSTDTQYF. DNA of the CDR3: TGTGCCAGCAGTGAAGCCTGGGACAGGCCCCAAACTAGCACAGATACGCAGTATTTT. The chain joins TRBV6-1 to TRBJ2-3, with 8 bases lining up with TRBD1. This CDR3 comprises 19 residues. Trimming took 0 bases from V and 0 from J; bases not matched to a gene: 11. Per the germline V gene, CDR1 is MNHNS and CDR2 is SASEGT.

The chain uses TRBV4-1 and TRBJ1-5, with 7 bases fitting TRBD1. The trim removed 0 bases at V and 1 base at J, leaving 3 bases unmatched. This CDR3 has 16 residues. Germline-derived CDR1 and CDR2 are MGHRA and YSYEKL. The CDR3 here is CASSQEGGQSNQPQHF. CDR3 DNA sequence: TGCGCCAGCAGCCAAGAGGGGGGACAGAGCAATCAGCCCCAGCATTTT.